The rows below give T cell receptor beta chains drawn from one sample of a study of blood T cell repertoires in COVID-19. The assay was immunoSEQ multiplex PCR, and TCRdb's table has in-frame clones only and misses some. The sample has roughly 200,000 clones; roughly 85% are singletons. Material for sequencing was peripheral blood. Every receptor here comes from an elderly woman with acute or convalescent COVID-19. Both conserved end residues are part of each CDR3. Each record gives: J gene, D gene, V gene, clone size, CDR3 protein, CDR3 DNA. The D gene is left open where the match is weak. Size is omitted from some rows. Given values are once, few, many or a class for expanded clones.

j_gene: TRBJ1-1
d_gene: .
v_gene: TRBV11-3
abundance: .
CDR3aa: CASSPRGALNTEAFF
CDR3nt: TGTGCCAGCAGCCCACGCGGGGCTCTGAACACTGAAGCTTTCTTT

j_gene: TRBJ1-1
d_gene: .
v_gene: TRBV6-1
abundance: .
CDR3aa: CASSEVVGNTEAFF
CDR3nt: TGTGCCAGCAGTGAAGTTGTCGGGAACACTGAAGCTTTCTTT

j_gene: TRBJ2-2
d_gene: .
v_gene: TRBV5-1
abundance: once
CDR3aa: CASSLYATVNTGELFF
CDR3nt: TGCGCCAGCAGCTTGTACGCCACAGTGAACACCGGGGAGCTGTTTTTT

j_gene: TRBJ2-2
d_gene: TRBD2
v_gene: TRBV5-1
abundance: .
CDR3aa: CASSLGLAVNTGELFF
CDR3nt: TGCGCCAGCAGCTTGGGACTAGCGGTCAACACCGGGGAGCTGTTTTTT

j_gene: TRBJ2-5
d_gene: TRBD1
v_gene: TRBV5-1
abundance: .
CDR3aa: CASSLTPDRGEKTQYF
CDR3nt: TGCGCCAGCAGCTTAACCCCGGACAGGGGTGAAAAGACCCAGTACTTC

j_gene: TRBJ1-1
d_gene: .
v_gene: TRBV5-4
abundance: .
CDR3aa: CASSPGTVGTEAFF
CDR3nt: TGTGCCAGCAGCCCCGGGACTGTGGGAACTGAAGCTTTCTTT

j_gene: TRBJ1-3
d_gene: .
v_gene: TRBV28
abundance: .
CDR3aa: CASSLRGLGGNTIYF
CDR3nt: TGTGCCAGCAGTTTACGGGGGTTAGGAGGAAACACCATATATTTT

j_gene: TRBJ2-5
d_gene: TRBD1
v_gene: TRBV4-2
abundance: few
CDR3aa: CASSQRGDRGETQYF
CDR3nt: TGTGCCAGCAGCCAACGTGGGGACAGGGGGGAGACCCAGTACTTC

j_gene: TRBJ2-1
d_gene: TRBD1
v_gene: TRBV7-2
abundance: .
CDR3aa: CASSSGQGTRQTYNEQFF
CDR3nt: TGTGCCAGCAGCTCCGGACAGGGTACACGCCAGACCTACAATGAGCAGTTCTTC

j_gene: TRBJ2-1
d_gene: .
v_gene: TRBV7-3
abundance: once
CDR3aa: CASSTQESRLDYNEQFF
CDR3nt: TGTGCCAGCAGCACTCAGGAAAGCCGACTAGACTACAATGAGCAGTTCTTC

j_gene: TRBJ1-4
d_gene: TRBD1
v_gene: TRBV9
abundance: .
CDR3aa: CASSYSTGLATNEKLFF
CDR3nt: TGTGCCAGCAGCTACTCGACAGGGCTTGCAACTAATGAAAAACTGTTTTTT